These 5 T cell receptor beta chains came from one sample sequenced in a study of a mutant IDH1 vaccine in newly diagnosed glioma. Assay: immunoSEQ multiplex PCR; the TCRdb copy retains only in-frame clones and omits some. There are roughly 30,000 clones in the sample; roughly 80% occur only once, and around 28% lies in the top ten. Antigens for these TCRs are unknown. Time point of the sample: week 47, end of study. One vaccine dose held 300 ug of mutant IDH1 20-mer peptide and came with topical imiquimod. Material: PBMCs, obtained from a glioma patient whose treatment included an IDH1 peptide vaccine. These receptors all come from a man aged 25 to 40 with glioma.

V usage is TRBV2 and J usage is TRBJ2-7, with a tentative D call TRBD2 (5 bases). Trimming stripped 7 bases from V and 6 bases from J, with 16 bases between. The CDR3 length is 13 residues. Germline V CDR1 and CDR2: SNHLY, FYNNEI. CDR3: CASIPTRRSEQYF. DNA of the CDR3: TGTGCCAGCATTCCTACCCGGAGGAGCGAGCAGTACTTC.

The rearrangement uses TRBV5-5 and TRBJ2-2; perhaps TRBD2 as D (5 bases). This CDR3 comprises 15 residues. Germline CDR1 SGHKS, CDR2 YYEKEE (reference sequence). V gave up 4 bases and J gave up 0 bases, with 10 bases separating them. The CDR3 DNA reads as TGTGCCAGCAGCGTGAGCGGAACGAACACCGGGGAGCTGTTTTTT. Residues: CASSVSGTNTGELFF.

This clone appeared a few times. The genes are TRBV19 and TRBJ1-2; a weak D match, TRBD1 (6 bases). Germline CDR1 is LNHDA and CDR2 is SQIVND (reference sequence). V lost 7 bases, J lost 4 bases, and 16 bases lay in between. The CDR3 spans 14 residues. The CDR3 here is CASKVMGGFYGYTF. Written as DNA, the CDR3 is TGTGCCAGTAAGGTGATGGGGGGCTTCTATGGCTACACCTTC.

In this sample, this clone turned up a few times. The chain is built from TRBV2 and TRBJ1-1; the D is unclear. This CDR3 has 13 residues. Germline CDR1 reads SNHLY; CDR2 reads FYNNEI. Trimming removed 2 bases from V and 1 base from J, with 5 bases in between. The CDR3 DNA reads TGTGCCAGCAGTGAACAGCCGAACACTGAAGCTTTCTTT. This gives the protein CASSEQPNTEAFF.

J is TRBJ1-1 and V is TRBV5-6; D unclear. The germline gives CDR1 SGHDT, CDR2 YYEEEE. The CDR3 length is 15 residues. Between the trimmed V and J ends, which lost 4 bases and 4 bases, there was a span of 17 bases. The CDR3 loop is CASSPLSNRGTEAFF. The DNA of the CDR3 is TGTGCCAGCAGCCCCCTCTCAAATCGGGGCACTGAAGCTTTCTTT.